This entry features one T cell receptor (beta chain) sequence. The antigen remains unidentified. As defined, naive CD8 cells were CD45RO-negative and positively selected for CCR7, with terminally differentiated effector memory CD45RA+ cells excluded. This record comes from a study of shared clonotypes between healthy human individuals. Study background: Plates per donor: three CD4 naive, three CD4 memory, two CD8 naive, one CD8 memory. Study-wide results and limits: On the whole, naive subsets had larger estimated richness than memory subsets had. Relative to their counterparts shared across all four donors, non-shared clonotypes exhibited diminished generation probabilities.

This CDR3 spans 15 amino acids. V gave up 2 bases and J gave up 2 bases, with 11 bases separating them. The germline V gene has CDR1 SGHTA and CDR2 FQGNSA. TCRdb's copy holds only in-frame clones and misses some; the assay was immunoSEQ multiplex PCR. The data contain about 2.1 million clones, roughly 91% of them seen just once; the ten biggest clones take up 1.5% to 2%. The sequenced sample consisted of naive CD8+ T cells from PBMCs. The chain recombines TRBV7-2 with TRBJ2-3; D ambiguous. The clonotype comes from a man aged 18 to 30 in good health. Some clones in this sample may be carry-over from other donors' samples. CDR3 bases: TGTGCCAGCAGCTTACGTTACTCTTACACAGATACGCAGTATTTT. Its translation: CASSLRYSYTDTQYF.